This T cell receptor beta chain originates from a study of cytomegalovirus exposure and HLA in healthy donors. The PCR was carried out with 60 Vbeta primers and 13 Jbeta primers. Only in-frame clones appear in the TCRdb table, and some are missing; sequencing was by immunoSEQ multiplex PCR. In all, the sample yields 100,000 to 150,000 clones. The CDR3 covers 16 residues. Germline CDR1 and CDR2: SGHNT and YENEEA. The J segment lost 2 bases and the V segment lost 5 bases, leaving 3 bases of the junction unmatched. The sequenced sample consisted of PBMCs. The rearrangement uses TRBV11-3 and TRBJ2-1, with 13 bases fitting TRBD2. The receptor comes from a woman between 40 and 50 years old in good health and CMV-seronegative. In DNA form, the CDR3 reads TGTGCCAGCAGCCCAGGGACTAGCGGGGCCTACAATGAGCAGTTCTTC. Translated: CASSPGTSGAYNEQFF.